Described below is a single T cell receptor beta chain sequence and its context. Its binding antigen is unknown. Nothing much larger sits one base from this clone, and base qualities are not available. The data are from a study of shared clonotypes between healthy human individuals (dated by TCRdb to the early 2020s). Regarding the complete study: The cohort included three men and a couple of women between 18 and 49 years of age. To estimate repertoire size and how much clonotype sharing occurs between individuals, the study deeply sequenced the blood TCR repertoires of several healthy adults. Leukapheresis yielded between about 0.9 and 8.9 billion PBMCs per donor. Different laboratories and diverse techniques were used to prepare libraries and sequence TCR repertoires, to increase sequencing depth and limit assay-specific biases. Per donor, three plates each were used for CD4 naive and CD4 memory, two for CD8 naive, and one for CD8 memory. What the study reported, not specific to this receptor: Even with the large sequencing depth, rarefaction of the sorted-subset datasets indicated that sequencing was incomplete. About 5% of naive CD4, 3% to 4% of naive CD8, 2.3% of memory CD4, and approximately 0.39% of memory CD8 clonotypes were shared across several donors. Pairwise subsampling indicated that sequencing depth was expected to affect the degree of clonotype sharing among donors. The genetic and exposure-history diversity represented was limited by the small number of donors. Only blood was sampled, and tissue TCR repertoires likely differ from those in blood. Larger estimated clonotype richness was generally found for naive subsets than for memory subsets. Compared with non-shared clonotypes, the clonotypes found in all four sorted-subset donors had higher generation probabilities.

The donors were healthy, HIV-negative adults who had no recently reported acute infections or vaccinations. All donors were Caucasian adults living in Nashville, Tennessee, USA. CD8 memory samples were composed of magnetically selected CD45RO+ cells combined with CCR7-negative CD45RA+ effector memory (TemRA) cells. After blood collection by leukapheresis, PBMCs were isolated using Ficoll-Histopaque density gradient centrifugation and then cryopreserved in the vapor phase of liquid nitrogen. Analytical flow cytometry was used to check the purity and quantity of every magnetically sorted T cell population. Genomic DNA was isolated from every sorted fraction and measured by UV absorbance on a Nanodrop 2000c. The CDR3, from cysteine to phenylalanine, totals 17 residues. Of the read, only the CDR3 DNA is kept; its 51 bases are in frame from base 1. The germline V gene gives CDR1 as MRHNA and CDR2 as SNTAGT. Trimmed from V: 6 bases; trimmed from J: 6 bases; junction bases lacking a gene match: 14.

TCR CDR3 regions were amplified from genomic DNA by multiplex PCR using the deep immunoSEQ assay. For each cell subset, the extracted genomic DNA was distributed evenly across all wells of several immunoSEQ 96-well plates, and each plate served as one replicate. For sorted subsets, 150 to 250 ng of genomic DNA, equivalent to around 31,000 T cell genomes, went into each replicate PCR. Purified libraries were quantified with a Qubit 3.0 fluorometer, sized on a Bioanalyzer 2100, and re-quantified with the KAPA Library Quantification kit. Every immunoSEQ 96-well plate was sequenced on a separate single-read 150-cycle Illumina NextSeq 550 flow cell. Regarding the original processing steps: Because the immunoSEQ output held only junctional sequences and lacked quality scores, the filtering could not match the filtering applied to full-length reads. To assign V/J genes and CDR3, sequences were annotated using PyIR, a Python wrapper for IgBLAST v1.9, with IMGT germline references. Reads were removed for weak V/J assignments (E-value above 1e-6), missing CDR3, stop codons, out-of-frame junctions, or ambiguous translated residues. V3J clonotypes were defined by identical inferred V gene, J gene, and CDR3 amino acid sequence. Percentage overlap between repertoires was computed as shared unique clonotypes divided by the size of the smaller repertoire. RTK rarefaction, the Chao1 estimator, and Recon v2.1 estimates of unobserved clonotypes were used to assess repertoire richness. OLGA was used to compute generation probabilities for all TCRbeta clonotypes that the gDNA method yielded from a few donors. Imported from immuneACCESS, the table was reduced by TCRdb to in-frame sequences with V and J called. These copies leave out some clones; in studies compared against another copy, an unresolved V gene accounts for under half, and the cause of the remainder is not known. D and trimming were read from the DNA, whereas the V and J calls and clone size are those reported in that table. Present in this sample are over 300,000 clones, roughly 84% of which were seen just once. The leading ten clones occupy roughly 16% of the sample.

The rearranged chain carries TRBV6-4 and TRBJ1-2, with 12 bases matching TRBD1. The TCR comes from a man aged 18 to 29 in good health. The sequenced sample was memory CD8+ T cells sorted from blood. In the paper's terms, the cell subset or site label means: CD45RO+ cells pooled with CCR7-negative TemRA cells. The DNA sequence is as follows: TGTGCCAGCAGCCTCCACACCCGGGACAGGGGGCGTGATGGCTACACCTTC. It encodes CASSLHTRDRGRDGYTF.